A selection of T cell receptor beta chains follows, all from one sample in a study of T cells in tuberculosis. Sequencing was performed with immunoSEQ multiplex PCR; in TCRdb, only in-frame clones are kept and a portion is missing. The sample carries fewer than 55,000 clones, nearly 95% recorded once. The material sequenced was PBMCs. The receptors shown here come from a donor between 10 and 35 years old with latent tuberculosis or without tuberculosis infection. The CDR3 runs from the conserved cysteine through the conserved F or W. Each record gives: D gene, V gene, clone size, J gene, CDR3 protein, CDR3 DNA. D genes are given only for firm matches. Part of the rows lack a size; the others show once, few, many or a class for expanded clones.

>.|TRBV11-2|.|TRBJ1-1
CASRKVMGGDTEAFF
TGTGCCAGCCGCAAAGTAATGGGGGGGGACACTGAAGCTTTCTTT
>.|TRBV5-1|.|TRBJ2-3
CASSFRPLLLAGTVTDTQYF
TGCGCCAGCAGCTTTAGGCCCCTCCTTCTGGCGGGTACGGTTACAGATACGCAGTATTTT
>.|TRBV2|.|TRBJ1-4
CATSPHTSTNEKLFF
TGTGCCACCTCCCCCCACACGTCAACTAATGAAAAACTGTTTTTT
>TRBD1|TRBV29-1|.|TRBJ2-3
CSVVGTEGSTDTQYF
TGCAGCGTTGTTGGGACAGAGGGGTCGACAGATACGCAGTATTTT
>.|TRBV5-6|.|TRBJ2-7
CASSSRTEAYEQYF
TGTGCCAGCAGCTCACGGACTGAAGCCTACGAGCAGTACTTC
>TRBD1|TRBV7-9|few|TRBJ1-5
CASSLEGTVNQPQHF
TGTGCCAGCAGCTTAGAGGGGACAGTTAATCAGCCCCAGCATTTT
>.|TRBV19|.|TRBJ1-1
CASSTRGREVNTEAFF
TGTGCCAGTAGTACCCGGGGGAGGGAGGTGAACACTGAAGCTTTCTTT
>.|TRBV18|once|TRBJ1-6
CASSPGGALSNSPLHF
TGTGCCAGCTCACCAGGGGGGGCCCTGTCGAATTCACCCCTCCACTTT
>.|TRBV4-2|.|TRBJ1-1
CASSQDLGDKTFEAFF
TGTGCCAGCAGCCAAGATCTTGGGGACAAAACCTTTGAAGCTTTCTTT
>.|TRBV5-6|.|TRBJ2-7
CASSAMTGWPSYEQYF
TGTGCCAGCAGCGCGATGACAGGTTGGCCCTCCTACGAGCAGTACTTC
>.|TRBV5-1|.|TRBJ1-4
CASSLSGITNEKLFF
TGCGCCAGCAGCTTGTCCGGGATCACTAATGAAAAACTGTTTTTT
>.|TRBV5-8|.|TRBJ2-1
CASSLEGGSSYNEQFF
TGTGCCAGCAGCTTGGAGGGGGGGAGCTCCTACAATGAGCAGTTCTTC
>TRBD1|TRBV19|.|TRBJ2-7
CASSRGQGHRYEQYF
TGTGCCAGTAGTAGGGGACAGGGGCATAGGTACGAGCAGTACTTC
>TRBD1|TRBV2|few|TRBJ1-5
CASSGQGARPQPQHF
TGTGCCAGCAGTGGACAGGGGGCGCGGCCTCAGCCCCAGCATTTT
>TRBD1|TRBV6-6|.|TRBJ1-5
CASRPGQLPSNQPQHF
TGTGCCAGCAGACCGGGACAGCTCCCAAGCAATCAGCCCCAGCATTTT
>TRBD1|TRBV10-3|once|TRBJ1-1
CAISESRQGGMNTEAFF
TGTGCCATCAGTGAGTCCAGACAGGGGGGCATGAACACTGAAGCTTTCTTT
>.|TRBV5-1|.|TRBJ1-2
CASSLPQVNYGYTF
TGCGCCAGCAGCCTACCCCAGGTTAACTATGGCTACACCTTC
>TRBD1|TRBV19|.|TRBJ2-5
CASIDRTGQYKTQYF
TGTGCCAGTATCGACAGGACGGGACAGTATAAGACCCAGTACTTC
>.|TRBV11-2|.|TRBJ2-3
CASPSLGDGTDTQYF
TGTGCCAGCCCGTCTTTAGGGGATGGCACAGATACGCAGTATTTT
>TRBD1|TRBV7-2|.|TRBJ1-3
CASSLARGQGASGNTIYF
TGTGCCAGCAGCTTAGCCCGTGGACAGGGGGCATCTGGAAACACCATATATTTT
>TRBD2|TRBV27|.|TRBJ2-3
CASSFGLAGDTQYF
TGTGCCAGCAGTTTTGGACTAGCTGGGGATACGCAGTATTTT
>.|TRBV6-5|once|TRBJ2-5
CASSYSRGWGETQYF
TGTGCCAGCAGTTACTCGCGGGGATGGGGAGAGACCCAGTACTTC
>.|TRBV28|once|TRBJ2-7
CASRWGRTATYEQYF
TGTGCCAGCAGGTGGGGCCGGACAGCGACCTACGAGCAGTACTTC
>TRBD1|TRBV10-3|.|TRBJ2-3
CAIRIGQGSTDTQYF
TGTGCCATCAGGATCGGACAGGGAAGCACAGATACGCAGTATTTT
>TRBD2|TRBV15|.|TRBJ2-2
CATSPTSGGLSNTGELFF
TGTGCCACCAGTCCCACTAGCGGGGGGCTTTCGAACACCGGGGAGCTGTTTTTT
>TRBD2|TRBV5-1|.|TRBJ2-5
CASSPLGGGPEETQYF
TGCGCCAGCAGCCCCCTTGGGGGAGGGCCGGAAGAGACCCAGTACTTC
>.|TRBV11-2|.|TRBJ1-2
CASSGDRTANYGYTF
TGTGCCAGCAGCGGCGACAGGACCGCTAACTATGGCTACACCTTC
>.|TRBV30|.|TRBJ1-1
CAWSASDRLNTEAFF
TGTGCCTGGAGTGCCTCCGACAGGCTCAACACTGAAGCTTTCTTT
>TRBD2|TRBV5-1|.|TRBJ2-3
CASVAEREGTDTQYF
TGCGCCAGCGTCGCGGAGCGGGAGGGCACAGATACGCAGTATTTT
>TRBD2|TRBV6-1|.|TRBJ2-7
CASSEGLAESYEQYF
TGTGCCAGCAGTGAAGGGCTAGCGGAGTCCTACGAGCAGTACTTC
>TRBD1|TRBV27|.|TRBJ2-3
CASSSPGGPGKLTDTQYF
TGTGCCAGCAGTTCTCCAGGGGGCCCAGGGAAACTCACAGATACGCAGTATTTT
>.|TRBV19|.|TRBJ2-3
CASSRADTQYF
TGTGCCAGTAGTAGAGCAGATACGCAGTATTTT
>TRBD1|TRBV11-1|.|TRBJ1-1
CASSLTGQGMNTEAFF
TGTGCCAGCAGCTTGACAGGACAGGGGATGAACACTGAAGCTTTCTTT
>TRBD2|TRBV27|.|TRBJ2-7
CASSAGTSGYYEQYF
TGTGCCAGCAGCGCCGGGACTAGCGGGTACTACGAGCAGTACTTC
>.|TRBV30|once|TRBJ1-1
CAWRDNEYTEAFF
TGTGCCTGGCGGGACAATGAGTACACTGAAGCTTTCTTT
>.|TRBV6-5|.|TRBJ1-1
CASSRQLMWGPEAFF
TGTGCCAGCTCACGACAGTTGATGTGGGGCCCTGAAGCTTTCTTT
>TRBD1|TRBV4-2|once|TRBJ2-7
CASSQDWTGPAYEQYF
TGTGCCAGCAGCCAAGATTGGACAGGACCGGCATACGAGCAGTACTTC
>TRBD1|TRBV6-1|.|TRBJ1-4
CASSGDRAIGKLFF
TGTGCCAGCAGTGGAGACAGGGCTATAGGAAAACTGTTTTTT
>.|TRBV5-1|.|TRBJ1-4
CASSYREPGEKLFF
TGCGCCAGCAGCTATAGGGAGCCCGGTGAAAAACTGTTTTTT
>.|TRBV19|.|TRBJ2-1
CASSIDRTPASYNEQFF
TGTGCCAGTAGTATAGATCGGACTCCAGCATCCTACAATGAGCAGTTCTTC
>.|TRBV5-4|.|TRBJ1-1
CASSLEPNTEAFF
TGTGCCAGCAGCTTGGAGCCGAACACTGAAGCTTTCTTT
>.|TRBV28|.|TRBJ1-5
CASSLNSNQPQHF
TGTGCCAGCAGTCTAAATAGCAATCAGCCCCAGCATTTT
>.|TRBV15|.|TRBJ2-7
CATSRPSIGSEQYF
TGTGCCACCAGCAGACCCTCAATCGGTTCCGAGCAGTACTTC
>.|TRBV11-3|.|TRBJ2-7
CASSLGTAGHSYEQYF
TGTGCCAGCAGCTTAGGGACCGCAGGGCACTCCTACGAGCAGTACTTC
>.|TRBV10-3|.|TRBJ1-3
CATEGLIGLGGNTIYF
TGTGCCACCGAAGGCCTCATTGGGCTGGGTGGAAACACCATATATTTT
>TRBD1|TRBV7-2|.|TRBJ1-6
CASSPWDRNSPLHF
TGTGCCAGCAGCCCATGGGACAGAAATTCACCCCTCCACTTT
>TRBD1|TRBV19|.|TRBJ1-4
CASSPRDRDYEKLFF
TGTGCCAGTAGTCCCCGGGACAGGGACTACGAAAAACTGTTTTTT